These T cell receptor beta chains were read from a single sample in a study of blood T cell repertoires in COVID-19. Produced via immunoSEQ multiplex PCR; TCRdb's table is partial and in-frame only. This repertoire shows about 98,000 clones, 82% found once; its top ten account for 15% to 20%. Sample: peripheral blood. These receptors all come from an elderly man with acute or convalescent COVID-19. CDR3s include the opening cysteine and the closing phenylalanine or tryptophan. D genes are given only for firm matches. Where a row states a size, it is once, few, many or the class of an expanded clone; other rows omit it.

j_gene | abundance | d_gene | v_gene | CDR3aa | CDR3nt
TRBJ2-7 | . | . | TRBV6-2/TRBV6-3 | CASSYLTGKPSYEQYF | TGTGCCAGCAGTTACCTCACAGGGAAACCCAGCTACGAGCAGTACTTC
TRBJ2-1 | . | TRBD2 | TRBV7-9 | CASSLSASGWDNEQFF | TGTGCCAGCAGCTTGTCCGCTAGCGGGTGGGACAATGAGCAGTTCTTC
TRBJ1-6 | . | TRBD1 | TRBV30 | CAWRDRGVRNSPLHF | TGTGCCTGGAGGGACAGGGGTGTACGAAATTCACCCCTCCACTTT
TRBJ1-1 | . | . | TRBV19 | CASRMWHRNTEAFF | TGTGCCAGTAGGATGTGGCACAGAAACACTGAAGCTTTCTTT
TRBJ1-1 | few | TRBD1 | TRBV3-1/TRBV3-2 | CASSQGKGQGLVNTEAFF | TGTGCCAGCAGCCAAGGTAAGGGACAGGGTCTTGTGAACACTGAAGCTTTCTTT
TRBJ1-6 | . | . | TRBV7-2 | CASSLNSDSPLHF | TGTGCCAGCAGCTTAAATTCGGATTCACCCCTCCACTTT
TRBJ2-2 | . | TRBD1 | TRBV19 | CASSRRTGGNTGELFF | TGTGCCAGTAGTAGAAGGACAGGAGGGAACACCGGGGAGCTGTTTTTT
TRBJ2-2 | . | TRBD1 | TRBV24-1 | CATSDFGTGVGGELFF | TGTGCCACCAGTGATTTCGGGACAGGGGTCGGCGGGGAGCTGTTTTTT
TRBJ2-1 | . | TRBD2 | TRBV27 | CASSPRLADAYNEQFF | TGTGCCAGCAGTCCCCGACTAGCGGACGCCTACAATGAGCAGTTCTTC
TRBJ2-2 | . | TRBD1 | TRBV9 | CASSPHWTGGLGELFF | TGTGCCAGCAGCCCTCACTGGACAGGGGGGTTGGGGGAGCTGTTTTTT
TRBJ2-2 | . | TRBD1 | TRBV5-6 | CASSTVRTGINTGELFF | TGTGCCAGCAGCACCGTAAGGACAGGAATTAACACCGGGGAGCTGTTTTTT
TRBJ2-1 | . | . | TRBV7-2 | CASSLGPREEQFF | TGTGCCAGCAGCTTAGGGCCGAGGGAGGAGCAGTTCTTC
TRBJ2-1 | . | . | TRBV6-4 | CASSEGTTYNEQFF | TGTGCCAGCAGTGAAGGGACAACCTACAATGAGCAGTTCTTC
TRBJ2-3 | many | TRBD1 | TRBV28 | CASRKGTGRASDTQYF | TGTGCCAGCAGAAAAGGGACAGGGAGGGCTTCAGATACGCAGTATTTT
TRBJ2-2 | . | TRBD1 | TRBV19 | CASSALGTAGELFF | TGTGCCAGTAGTGCCCTTGGGACAGCCGGGGAGCTGTTTTTT
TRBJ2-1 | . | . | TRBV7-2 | CASKEGGGKYNEQFF | TGTGCCAGCAAGGAGGGGGGGGGCAAATACAATGAGCAGTTCTTC
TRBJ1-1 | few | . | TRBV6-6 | CASSTTGFAEAFF | TGTGCCAGCAGTACGACAGGTTTCGCTGAAGCTTTCTTT
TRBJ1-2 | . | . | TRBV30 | CAWSAQGGSYTF | TGTGCCTGGAGTGCCCAAGGGGGATCCTACACCTTC
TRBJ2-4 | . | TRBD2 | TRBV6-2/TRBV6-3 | CASSYRAGGRSIQYF | TGTGCCAGCAGTTACCGGGCGGGAGGAAGAAGCATTCAGTACTTC
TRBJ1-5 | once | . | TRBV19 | CASRIPDSSNQPQHF | TGTGCCAGTAGGATACCCGACAGTAGCAATCAGCCCCAGCATTTT
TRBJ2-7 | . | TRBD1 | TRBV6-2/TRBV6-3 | CASSARQGRSGDEQYF | TGTGCCAGCAGTGCGAGACAGGGGAGGAGTGGGGACGAGCAGTACTTC
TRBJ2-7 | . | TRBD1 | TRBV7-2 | CASSSSDRGRDEQYF | TGTGCCAGCAGCTCGTCAGACAGGGGACGCGACGAGCAGTACTTC
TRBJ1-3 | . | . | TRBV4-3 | CASSQYSVASTGNTIYF | TGCGCCAGCAGCCAGTATAGTGTTGCTTCGACTGGAAACACCATATATTTT
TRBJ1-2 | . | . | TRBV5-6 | CASSLGQNYGYTF | TGTGCCAGCAGCTTGGGGCAGAATTATGGCTACACCTTC
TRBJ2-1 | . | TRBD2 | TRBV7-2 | CASSNQAGVGLYNEQFF | TGTGCCAGCAGTAACCAAGCGGGAGTAGGACTTTACAATGAGCAGTTCTTC
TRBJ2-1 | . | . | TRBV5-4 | CASSSPGPQDEQFF | TGTGCCAGCAGCTCTCCTGGGCCGCAGGATGAGCAGTTCTTC
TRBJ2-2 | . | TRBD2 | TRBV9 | CASSSRGANTGELFF | TGTGCCAGCAGCTCCCGGGGGGCGAACACCGGGGAGCTGTTTTTT
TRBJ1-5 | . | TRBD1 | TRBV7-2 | CASSTTGAGQPQHF | TGTGCCAGCAGCACTACAGGGGCGGGCCAGCCCCAGCATTTT
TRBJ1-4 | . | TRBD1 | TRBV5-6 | CASSTGTGFEKLFF | TGTGCCAGCAGCACCGGGACAGGGTTCGAAAAACTGTTTTTT
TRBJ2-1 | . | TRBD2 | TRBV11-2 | CATLGTSGGYNEQFF | TGTGCCACCCTCGGGACTAGCGGGGGATACAATGAGCAGTTCTTC
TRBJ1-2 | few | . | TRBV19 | CASSPPEIGNYGYTF | TGTGCCAGTAGCCCTCCCGAAATCGGTAACTATGGCTACACCTTC
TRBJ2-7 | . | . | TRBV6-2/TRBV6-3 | CASSYPGSSYEQYF | TGTGCCAGCAGTTACCCGGGGAGCTCCTACGAGCAGTACTTC
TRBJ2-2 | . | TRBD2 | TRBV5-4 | CASSLSGSGTGELFF | TGTGCCAGCAGTCTCAGCGGGAGCGGGACCGGGGAGCTGTTTTTT
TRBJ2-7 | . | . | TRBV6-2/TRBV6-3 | CASSYSLNEQYF | TGTGCCAGCAGTTACTCCCTAAACGAGCAGTACTTC
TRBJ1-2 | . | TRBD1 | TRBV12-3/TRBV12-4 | CASSLRQGYGYTF | TGTGCCAGCAGTCTTAGACAGGGCTATGGCTACACCTTC
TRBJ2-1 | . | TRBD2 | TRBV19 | CASSIPSSGRGNEQFF | TGTGCCAGTAGTATACCCTCTAGCGGGAGAGGTAATGAGCAGTTCTTC
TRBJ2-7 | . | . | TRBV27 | CASSISGTYEQYF | TGTGCCAGCAGTATCAGCGGAACCTACGAGCAGTACTTC
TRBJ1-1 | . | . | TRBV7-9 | CASSSPGRGHTEAFF | TGTGCCAGCAGCTCCCCCGGAAGGGGCCACACTGAAGCTTTCTTT
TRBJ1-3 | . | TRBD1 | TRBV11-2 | CASSLGDRADTIYF | TGTGCCAGCAGCTTAGGGGACAGGGCGGACACCATATATTTT
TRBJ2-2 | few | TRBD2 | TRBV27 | CASVSGLGDRNTGELFF | TGTGCCAGCGTCTCTGGACTAGGAGACAGGAACACCGGGGAGCTGTTTTTT
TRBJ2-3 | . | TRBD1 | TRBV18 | CASSSRQGGTDTQYF | TGTGCCAGCTCTTCCCGACAGGGAGGCACAGATACGCAGTATTTT
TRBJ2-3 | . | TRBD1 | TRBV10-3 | CAISEPGGGTDTQYF | TGTGCCATCAGTGAGCCAGGGGGCGGAACAGATACGCAGTATTTT
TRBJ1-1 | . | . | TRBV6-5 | CASNYRGLNTEAFF | TGTGCCAGCAATTATCGGGGGTTGAACACTGAAGCTTTCTTT
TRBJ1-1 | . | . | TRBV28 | CASSLNSEAFF | TGTGCCAGCAGTTTAAACTCTGAAGCTTTCTTT
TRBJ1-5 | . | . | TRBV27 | CASALQSSNQPQHF | TGTGCCAGCGCCCTACAGTCAAGCAATCAGCCCCAGCATTTT
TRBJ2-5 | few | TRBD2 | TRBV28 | CASIKSAGGSRETQYF | TGTGCCAGCATCAAATCAGCGGGGGGGAGCCGGGAGACCCAGTACTTC
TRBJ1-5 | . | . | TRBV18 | CASSPPGGAFQPQHF | TGTGCCAGCTCACCACCGGGAGGGGCATTTCAGCCCCAGCATTTT
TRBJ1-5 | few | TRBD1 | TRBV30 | CAWSRTGSNQPQHF | TGTGCCTGGAGTCGGACAGGGTCAAATCAGCCCCAGCATTTT
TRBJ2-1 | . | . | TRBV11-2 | CASSFETSYNEQFF | TGTGCCAGCAGCTTTGAGACTTCCTACAATGAGCAGTTCTTC
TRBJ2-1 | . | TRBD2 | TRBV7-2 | CASSSTPGGIEQFF | TGTGCCAGCAGCTCCACTCCCGGGGGGATTGAGCAGTTCTTC
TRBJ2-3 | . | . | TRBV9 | CASSTRLGQTDTQYF | TGTGCCAGCAGCACCCGGCTGGGCCAAACAGATACGCAGTATTTT
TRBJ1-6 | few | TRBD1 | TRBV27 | CASSLFFPTGGNNSPLHF | TGTGCCAGCAGTTTATTTTTCCCAACAGGGGGCAATAATTCACCCCTCCACTTT
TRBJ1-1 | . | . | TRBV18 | CASFTGTNTEAFF | TGTGCCAGCTTCACCGGGACTAACACTGAAGCTTTCTTT
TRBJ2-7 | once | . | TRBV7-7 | CASSLLAGASYEQYF | TGTGCCAGCAGCTTACTTGCGGGCGCGTCCTACGAGCAGTACTTC